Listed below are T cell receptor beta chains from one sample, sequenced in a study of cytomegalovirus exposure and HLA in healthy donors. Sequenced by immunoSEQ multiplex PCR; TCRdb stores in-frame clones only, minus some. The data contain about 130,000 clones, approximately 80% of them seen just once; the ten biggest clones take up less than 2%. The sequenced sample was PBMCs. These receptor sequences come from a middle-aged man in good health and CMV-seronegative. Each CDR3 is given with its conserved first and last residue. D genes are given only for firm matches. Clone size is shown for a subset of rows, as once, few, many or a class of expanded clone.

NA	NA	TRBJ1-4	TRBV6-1	TGTGCCAGTCTCCTATCAGGGGATGAAAAACTGTTTTTT	CASLLSGDEKLFF
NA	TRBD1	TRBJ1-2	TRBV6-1	TGTGCCAGCAGTGAAAAGACAGGGGGCAGGGGGAATGGCTACACCTTC	CASSEKTGGRGNGYTF
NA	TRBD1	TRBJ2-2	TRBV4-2	TGTGCCAGCAGCCCCAGGACAGGGGCGGGGTCCGGGGAGCTGTTTTTT	CASSPRTGAGSGELFF
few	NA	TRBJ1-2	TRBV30	TGTGCCTGGAGTAAACTTTCGTCCTATGGCTACACCTTC	CAWSKLSSYGYTF
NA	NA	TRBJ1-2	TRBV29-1	TGCAGCGTTGAGCGGCGCCAGGGAAATTTAAACTATGGCTACACCTTC	CSVERRQGNLNYGYTF
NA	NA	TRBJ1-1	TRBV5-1	TGCGCCAGCAGCTTAGGCTTATTGGACACTGAGGCTTTCTTT	CASSLGLLDTEAFF
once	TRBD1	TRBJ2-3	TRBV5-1	TGCGCCAGCAGCCCCATGACAGGGGGAACAGATACGCAGTATTTT	CASSPMTGGTDTQYF
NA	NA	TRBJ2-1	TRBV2	TGTGCCAGCAGGGACAACAGTTCCCCTTACAATGAGCAGTTCTTC	CASRDNSSPYNEQFF
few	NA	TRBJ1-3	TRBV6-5	TGTGCCAGCAGTTACTCACGACTTACTGGAAACACCATATATTTT	CASSYSRLTGNTIYF
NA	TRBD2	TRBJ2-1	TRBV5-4	TGTGCCAGCAGCTTGTCACTAGCGGAACCAAATGAGCAGTTCTTC	CASSLSLAEPNEQFF
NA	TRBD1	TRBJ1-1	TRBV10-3	TGTGCCATCAGGACAACAGGGGGCACTGAAGCTTTCTTT	CAIRTTGGTEAFF
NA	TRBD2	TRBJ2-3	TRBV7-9	TGTGCCAGCAGCCCAGGACTAGCTGAAAAAGATACGCAGTATTTT	CASSPGLAEKDTQYF
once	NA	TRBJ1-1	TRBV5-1	TGCGCCAGCAGCTTGGACGGAGGGAACACTGAAGCTTTCTTT	CASSLDGGNTEAFF
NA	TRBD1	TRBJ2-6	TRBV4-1	TGCGCCAGCAGCCAAGACAGGGGGTCTGGGGCCAACGTCCTGACTTTC	CASSQDRGSGANVLTF
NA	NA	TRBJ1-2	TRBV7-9	TGTGCCAGCAGCCAAGCCCGGTCGGTTAGATCCCTCTATGGCTACACCTTC	CASSQARSVRSLYGYTF
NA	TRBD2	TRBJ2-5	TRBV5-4	TGTGCCAGCAGCTGGGGGACTAGCGGGGGGGCGGCATCAAAGACCCAGTACTTC	CASSWGTSGGAASKTQYF
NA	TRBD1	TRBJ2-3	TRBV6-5	TGTGCCAGCAGTTACAGACAGGGGGGTTATATAGATACGCAGTATTTT	CASSYRQGGYIDTQYF
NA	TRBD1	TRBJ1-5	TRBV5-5	TGTGCCAGCAGCTTGAGGACAGGGTCTTTTAGCAATCAGCCCCAGCATTTT	CASSLRTGSFSNQPQHF
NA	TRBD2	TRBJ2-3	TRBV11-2	TGTGCCAGCAGCCTCAGTTGGATAGCGGGGGAGAAGTATTTT	CASSLSWIAGEKYF
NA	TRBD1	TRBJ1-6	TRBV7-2	TGTGCCAGCAGCTTAGAGGGGGCAGAGGATTCACCCCTCCACTTT	CASSLEGAEDSPLHF
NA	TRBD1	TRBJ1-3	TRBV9	TGTGCCAGCAGCGCCTCGACAGGGTCTGGAAACACCATATATTTT	CASSASTGSGNTIYF
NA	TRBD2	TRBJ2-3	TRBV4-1	TGCGCCAGCAGCTTCGAGGGAGGGGAAGGGGATACGCAGTATTTT	CASSFEGGEGDTQYF
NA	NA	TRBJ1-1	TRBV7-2	TGTGCCAGCGGGGACTTGAACACTGAAGCTTTCTTT	CASGDLNTEAFF
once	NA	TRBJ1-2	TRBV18	TGTGCCAGCTCACCACCGGTTGTAGATACCCACTATGGCTACACCTTC	CASSPPVVDTHYGYTF
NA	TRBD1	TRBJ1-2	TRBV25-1	TGTGCCAGCAGTGACAGCACAGGGGGGAACTATGGCTACACCTTC	CASSDSTGGNYGYTF
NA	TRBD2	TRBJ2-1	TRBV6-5	TGTGCCAGCAGGGGGAGGGCGGATGAGCAGTTCTTC	CASRGRADEQFF
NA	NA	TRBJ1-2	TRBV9	TGTGCCAGCAGCGTAGAAGGGGGACGGATCTATGGCTACACCTTC	CASSVEGGRIYGYTF
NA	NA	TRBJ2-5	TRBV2	TGTGCCAGCAGTGAAAATAGCGAAGAGACCCAGTACTTC	CASSENSEETQYF
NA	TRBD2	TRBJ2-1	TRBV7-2	TGTGCCAGCACCCTTAGCGGGGGACCCTACAATGAGCAGTTCTTC	CASTLSGGPYNEQFF
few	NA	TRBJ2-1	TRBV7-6	TGTGCCAGCAGCTTAGTAGTCGGGGTCGGGAGCTCCTACAATGAGCAGTTCTTC	CASSLVVGVGSSYNEQFF
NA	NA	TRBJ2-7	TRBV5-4	TGTGCCAGCAGCCTCCAGGGGAGCTCCTACGAGCAGTACTTC	CASSLQGSSYEQYF
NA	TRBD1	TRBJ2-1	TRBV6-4	TGTGCCAGCAGCGAACAGGGGAACGGTGAGCAGTTCTTC	CASSEQGNGEQFF
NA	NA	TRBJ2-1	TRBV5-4	TGTGCCAGCAGCCCAGGGGGGATCTCCTACAATGAGCAGTTCTTC	CASSPGGISYNEQFF
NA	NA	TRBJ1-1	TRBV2	TGTGCCAGCAGTCGGACTATGCCTGAAGCTTTCTTT	CASSRTMPEAFF
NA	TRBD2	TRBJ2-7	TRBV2	TGTGCCAGCTCCAAGGGAGGGGCCTCTACTCAAAGCTCCTACGAGCAGTACTTC	CASSKGGASTQSSYEQYF
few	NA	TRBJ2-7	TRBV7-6	TGTGCCAGCAGCAGAACATGGCCGGGTGGCGAGCAGTACTTC	CASSRTWPGGEQYF
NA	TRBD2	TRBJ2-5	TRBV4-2	TGTGCCAGCAGCCAAGTCACTAGCGGGGGGGCGGAGGAGACCCAGTACTTC	CASSQVTSGGAEETQYF
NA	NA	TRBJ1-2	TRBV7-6	TGTGCCAGCAGCTTAGGAAACGGTCGGGATGGCTACACCTTC	CASSLGNGRDGYTF
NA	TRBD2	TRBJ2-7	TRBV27	TGTGCCAGCAGTTGGGGACTAGCGGGTTACGAGCAGTACTTC	CASSWGLAGYEQYF
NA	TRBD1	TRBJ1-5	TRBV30	TGTGCCTGGAGTGTACCCACAGGGGGCAAGCAGCCCCAGCATTTT	CAWSVPTGGKQPQHF
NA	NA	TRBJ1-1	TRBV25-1	TGTGCCAGCAGTGAATCTGACTCCCCCCAAGTCGCGAACACTGAAGCTTTCTTT	CASSESDSPQVANTEAFF